This TCR beta chain was found in a study of cytomegalovirus exposure and HLA in healthy donors. In germline, CDR1 is SGHRS, CDR2 YFSETQ. This CDR3 region has 14 residues. V lost 4 bases to trimming and J lost 9 bases, with 19 bases between them. Study-level points and caveats: In presence/absence analyses, roughly uniform sequencing depth across donors was assumed.

The PCR contained 60 Vbeta and 13 Jbeta primers. Method: immunoSEQ multiplex PCR; TCRdb's copy keeps in-frame clones and lacks some. The sample has about 140,000 clones, approximately 80% seen once. On this clone: The target antigen is unknown.

The sequenced material came from PBMCs. The J gene is TRBJ2-5, the V gene TRBV5-1, with D possibly TRBD1 on 5 matching bases. The sequence was collected from a female donor in good health and CMV-seronegative. CDR3 DNA sequence: TGCGCCAGCAGCCCCTTGGGGCACGAAGGGGCCCAGTACTTC. It is translated as CASSPLGHEGAQYF. The full variable domain, its missing parts supplied by reference TRBV5-1 and TRBJ2-5, is KAGVTQTPRYLIKTRGQQVTLSCSPISGHRSVSWYQQTPGQGLQFLFEYFSETQRNKGNFPGRFSGRQFSNSRSEMNVSTLELGDSALYLCASSPLGHEGAQYFGPGTRLLVL.